This T cell receptor (beta chain) was documented in a study of T cells after yellow fever vaccination. A single count supports this clonotype. The antigen remains undetermined. Template-switching 5'RACE yielded the TCR cDNA; a universal primer site and UMIs were added in the process. One entry per CDR3 protein results from TCRdb running MiXCR on the 5' RACE reads. Among some 670,000 distinct CDR3 sequences listed, over 9% were seen once. The CDR3 is made up of 14 amino acids. Germline assignment: CDR1 DFQATT and CDR2 SNEGSKA (reference sequence). V was clipped by 6 bases and J by 4 bases, with 18 bases between them. General observations from the study: The secondary response peaked faster, at day 5 versus 15, but was weaker. Subsequent booster samples again held most clones from primary vaccination (96% CD4, approximately 85% CD8).

The rearrangement links TRBV20-1 to TRBJ1-1; weak D call: TRBD1 (6 bases). The clonotype originates from a man aged 25-45 years who received the YFV17D yellow fever vaccine. The material sequenced was PBMCs, taken on the day of the yellow fever booster vaccination. CDR3 region: CSAIRGARVTEAFF. In DNA form, the CDR3 reads TGCAGTGCCATCCGGGGGGCGCGGGTCACTGAAGCTTTCTTT.